The present T cell receptor beta chain was sequenced within a study of T cells in Graves' hyperthyroidism and ophthalmopathy. Overall study results and limits: Most expanded thyroid clonotypes above 0.001 also appeared in blood.

Amplification targeted TCR beta CDR3 regions from RNA transcripts. Carried out on the TCR CDR3, a first-round RT-PCR used the HTBI primer set. TCRdb reprocessed the multiplex PCR reads with MiXCR, giving one entry per CDR3 protein. The sample has fewer than 550,000 distinct CDR3 sequences, about a sixth seen once. Hyperthyroidism was newly diagnosed in patients aged 18 to 65 (duration under 2 months). Diagnosis rested on symptoms, serum thyroxine and TRAb, thyroid ultrasound, and orbital computed tomography. This clonotype was counted many times. Antigen: not known. This receptor was taken from a young woman with Graves' hyperthyroidism. Sequencing was carried out using blood.

This CDR3 reads CASSLGPGEGTEAFF. CDR3 sequence (DNA): TGCGCCAGCAGCTTGGGCCCGGGTGAGGGCACTGAAGCTTTCTTT. The V gene is TRBV5-1, the J gene TRBJ1-1; D uncertain. CDR1 and CDR2 (germline): SGHRS, YFSETQ. The CDR3 totals 15 residues. V lost 0 bases to trimming and J lost 4 bases, with 13 bases between them.